This TCR beta chain was documented in a study of blood T cell repertoires in COVID-19 (dated by TCRdb to the early 2020s). Turning to the overall study: The collaborator samples originated in the United States, Italy and Spain and spanned the acute and convalescent phases of COVID-19. Nearly every sample came with metadata listing a de-identified subject ID, COVID-19 status, age in years and sex. The samples were drawn from two sources: the first 160 participants of the ongoing ImmuneRACE study, and 950 to 1,500 subjects contributed by 6 global collaborators. Where HLA class I and class II types were available, the types were taken from metadata supplied by the sample provider, not from assay-based typing. The repertoires were made available in a free public database intended to serve as a resource for research on the immune response to SARS-CoV-2. The material from the prospective study consisted of cDNA or gDNA derived from T cells, B-cell-depleted T cells, or PBMCs. The dataset comprised deeply sampled blood TCRbeta repertoires from subjects exposed to, actively infected with, or recovered from COVID-19.

The junction shows trimming of 6 bases on V and 3 bases on J, and the gene matches do not reach 6 bases of it. From the germline V gene, CDR1 is MDHEN and CDR2 is SYDVKM. Counted from cysteine to phenylalanine, this CDR3 has 15 amino acids. The sequence is cut down to CDR3 DNA, 45 bases in frame from base 1. Study-wide findings and limitations: The quantity of clinical and demographic metadata differed by source and by participant and was supplied without curation.

To note about this clone: Its antigen is unknown. There are no base qualities to consult, and no much larger clone falls within one base.

One collaborating source in Seattle enrolled patients during active infection and followed them longitudinally through the course of disease. The collaborating institutions used their own protocols to collect whole blood in K2EDTA tubes. Collaborator samples were shipped for TCRbeta analysis as frozen whole blood, isolated PBMCs, or DNA extracted from either sample type. TCRbeta CDR3 regions were amplified from genomic DNA using the immunoSEQ Assay, a bias-controlled multiplex PCR. In the source study's methods: Nucleated cell counts per sample were estimated from amplification of reference gene primers within the assay. Sequence reads were collapsed and filtered to measure the absolute abundance of every unique TCRbeta CDR3 rearrangement. For each sample, productive Simpson clonality was calculated as the square root of Simpson's diversity index over productive rearrangements. This immuneACCESS table, as held by TCRdb, lists in-frame sequences with V and J called but not all clones. Of the missing ones, under half trace to an unresolved V gene in checked studies; the others have no known cause. The D gene and trimming were derived from the DNA, and the V and J assignments and clone size from that table. Counted in this sample were approximately 150,000 clones; less than 90% of them appeared once. The top ten clones comprise 7% to 9.5% of the sample.

The TCR originated in a man aged 30 to 45 with COVID-19, enrolled during active disease. Here the chain combines TRBV28 and TRBJ2-1; 9 of the junction bases match TRBD1. Sequences were obtained from peripheral blood. CDR3 protein: CASRGTGQGYNEQFF. The sequence in DNA is TGTGCCAGCAGGGGGACGGGACAGGGCTACAATGAGCAGTTCTTC.